A single sample gave rise to the 2 T cell receptor beta chains below, sequenced in a study of identical twins. TCRdb re-called the 5' RACE reads through MiXCR, storing one row per CDR3 protein. There are 1.5 million to 2 million distinct CDR3 sequences in the sample; roughly a third occur only once, and about 0.25% lies in the top ten. The sequenced sample was cord blood. These receptor sequences come from a newborn girl in good health.

This clonotype was found a few times. The genes are TRBV12-3 or TRBV12-4 and TRBJ1-5; tentatively, D is TRBD1 (6 bases). This CDR3 has 14 amino acids. V shed 4 bases and J shed 7 bases, with 14 bases lying between them. CDR3 DNA sequence: TGTGCCAGCAGTTCTTATTCAGGGGACCAGCCCCAGCATTTT. This sequence encodes CASSSYSGDQPQHF.

The chain employs TRBV5-1 and TRBJ1-4, with a weak D call TRBD1 (5 bases). Between the trimmed V and J ends, which lost 0 bases and 3 bases, there was a span of 15 bases. The germline V gene has CDR1 SGHRS and CDR2 YFSETQ. This CDR3 region has 17 residues. Here the CDR3 reads CASSLVGRDPSNEKLFF. In DNA form, the CDR3 reads TGCGCCAGCAGCTTGGTTGGCAGGGACCCATCTAATGAAAAACTGTTTTTT.